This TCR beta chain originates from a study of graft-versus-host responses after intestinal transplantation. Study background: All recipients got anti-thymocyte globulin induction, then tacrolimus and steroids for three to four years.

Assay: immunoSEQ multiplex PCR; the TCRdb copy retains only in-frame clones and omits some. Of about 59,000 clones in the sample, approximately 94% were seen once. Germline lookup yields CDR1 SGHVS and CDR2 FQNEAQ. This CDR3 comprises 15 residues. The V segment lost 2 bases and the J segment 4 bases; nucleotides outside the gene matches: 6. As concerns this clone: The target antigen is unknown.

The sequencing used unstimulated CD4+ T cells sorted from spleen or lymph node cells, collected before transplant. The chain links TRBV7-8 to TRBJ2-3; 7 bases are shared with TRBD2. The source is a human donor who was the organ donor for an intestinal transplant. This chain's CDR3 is CASSLTRTRSDTQYF. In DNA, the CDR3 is TGTGCCAGCAGCTTAACCCGGACTAGGTCAGATACGCAGTATTTT.